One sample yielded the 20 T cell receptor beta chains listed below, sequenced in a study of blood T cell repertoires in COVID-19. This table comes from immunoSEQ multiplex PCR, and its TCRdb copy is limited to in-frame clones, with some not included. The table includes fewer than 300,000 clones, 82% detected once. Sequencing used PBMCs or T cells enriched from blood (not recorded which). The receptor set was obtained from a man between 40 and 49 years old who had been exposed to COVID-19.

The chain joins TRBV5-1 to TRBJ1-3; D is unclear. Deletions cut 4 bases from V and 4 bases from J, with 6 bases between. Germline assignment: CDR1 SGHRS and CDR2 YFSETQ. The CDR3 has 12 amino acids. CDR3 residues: CASSPEGNTIYF. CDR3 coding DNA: TGCGCCAGCAGCCCTGAGGGAAACACCATATATTTT.

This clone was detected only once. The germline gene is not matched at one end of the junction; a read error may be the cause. Written as DNA, the CDR3 is TGTGCCAGCAGTTTTTATGGGGCAGGGCTGAACTTC. Its translation is CASSFYGAGLNF. V is TRBV12-3 or TRBV12-4 and J is TRBJ1-2, with a possible D match to TRBD1 (5 bases). This CDR3 is built from 12 residues.

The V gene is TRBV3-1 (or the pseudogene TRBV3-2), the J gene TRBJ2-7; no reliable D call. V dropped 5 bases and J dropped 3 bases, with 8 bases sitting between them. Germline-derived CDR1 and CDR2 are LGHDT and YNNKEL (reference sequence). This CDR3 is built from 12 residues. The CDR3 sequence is CASSTDNYEQYF. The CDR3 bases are TGTGCCAGCAGCACCGACAACTACGAGCAGTACTTC.

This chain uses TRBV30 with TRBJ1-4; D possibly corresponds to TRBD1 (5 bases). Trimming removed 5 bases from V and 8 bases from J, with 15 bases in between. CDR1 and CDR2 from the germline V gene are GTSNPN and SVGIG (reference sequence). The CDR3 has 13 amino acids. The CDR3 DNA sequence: TGTGCCTGGCAACTATCGGGGGAAGAAAAACTGTTTTTT. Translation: CAWQLSGEEKLFF.

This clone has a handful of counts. The CDR3 coding sequence is TGTGCCTCCCGGGCCGAGGGATCCGGGGAGCTGTTTTTT. Translation gives CASRAEGSGELFF. The chain combines TRBV10-3 with TRBJ2-2, with D possibly being TRBD2 (5 bases). Per germline, CDR1 ENHRY and CDR2 SYGVKD. Trimming stripped 11 bases from V and 6 bases from J, with 16 bases between. The CDR3 totals 13 residues.

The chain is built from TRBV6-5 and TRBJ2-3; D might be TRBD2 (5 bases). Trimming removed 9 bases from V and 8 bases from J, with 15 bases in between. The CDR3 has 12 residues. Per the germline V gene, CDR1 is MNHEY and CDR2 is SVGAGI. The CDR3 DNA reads TGTGCCAGTATAACGGGGTTGGGTACGCAGTATTTT. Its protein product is CASITGLGTQYF.

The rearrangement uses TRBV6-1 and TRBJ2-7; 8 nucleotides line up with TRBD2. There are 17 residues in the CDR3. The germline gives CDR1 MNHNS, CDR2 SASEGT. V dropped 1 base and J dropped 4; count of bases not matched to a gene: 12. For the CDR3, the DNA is TGTGCCAGCAGTGAAGAGGTATGGAGCGGGAGAGGTTACGAGCAGTACTTC. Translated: CASSEEVWSGRGYEQYF.

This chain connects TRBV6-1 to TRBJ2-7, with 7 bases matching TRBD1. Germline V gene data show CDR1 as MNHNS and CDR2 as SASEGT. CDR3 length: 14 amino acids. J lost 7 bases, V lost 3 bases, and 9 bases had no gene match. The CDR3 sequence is CASSERQGTGEQYF. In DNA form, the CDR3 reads TGTGCCAGCAGTGAGAGACAGGGTACGGGGGAGCAGTACTTC.

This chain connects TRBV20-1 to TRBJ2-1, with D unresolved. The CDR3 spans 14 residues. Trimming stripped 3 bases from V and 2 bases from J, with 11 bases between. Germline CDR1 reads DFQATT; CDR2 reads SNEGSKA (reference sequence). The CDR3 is CSASEWQAYNEQFF. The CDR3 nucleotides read TGCAGTGCTAGTGAGTGGCAGGCCTACAATGAGCAGTTCTTC.

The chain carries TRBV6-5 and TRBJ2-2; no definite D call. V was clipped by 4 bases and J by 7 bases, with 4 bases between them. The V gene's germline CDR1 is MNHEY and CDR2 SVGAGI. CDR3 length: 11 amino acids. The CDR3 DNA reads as TGTGCCAGCAGTTTCCGCGGGGAGCTGTTTTTT. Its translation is CASSFRGELFF.

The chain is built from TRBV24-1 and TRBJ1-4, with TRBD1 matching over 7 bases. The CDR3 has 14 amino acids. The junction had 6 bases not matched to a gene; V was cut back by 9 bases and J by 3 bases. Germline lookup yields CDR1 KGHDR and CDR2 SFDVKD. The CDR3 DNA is TGTGCCACCGCATCAGGGGGACCTAATGAAAAACTGTTTTTT. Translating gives CATASGGPNEKLFF.

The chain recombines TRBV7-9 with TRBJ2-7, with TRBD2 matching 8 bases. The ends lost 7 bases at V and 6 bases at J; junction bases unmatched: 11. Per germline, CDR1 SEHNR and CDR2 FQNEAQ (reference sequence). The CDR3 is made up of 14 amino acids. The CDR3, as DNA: TGTGCCAGCATCAATAGCGGGGCCCAGCGCGAGCAGTACTTC. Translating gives CASINSGAQREQYF.

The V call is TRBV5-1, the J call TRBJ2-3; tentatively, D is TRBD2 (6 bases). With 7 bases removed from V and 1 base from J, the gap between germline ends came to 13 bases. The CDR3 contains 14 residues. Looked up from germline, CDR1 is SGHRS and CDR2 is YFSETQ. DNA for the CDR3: TGCGCCAGCCGGGATAGCGGAGGCACAGATACGCAGTATTTT. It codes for CASRDSGGTDTQYF.

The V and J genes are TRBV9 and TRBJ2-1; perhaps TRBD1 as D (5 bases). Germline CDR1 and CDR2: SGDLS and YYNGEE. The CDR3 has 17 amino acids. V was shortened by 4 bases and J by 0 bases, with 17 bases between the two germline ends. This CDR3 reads CASSPSMWGSSYNEQFF. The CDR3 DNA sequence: TGTGCCAGCAGCCCCTCTATGTGGGGCAGCTCCTACAATGAGCAGTTCTTC.

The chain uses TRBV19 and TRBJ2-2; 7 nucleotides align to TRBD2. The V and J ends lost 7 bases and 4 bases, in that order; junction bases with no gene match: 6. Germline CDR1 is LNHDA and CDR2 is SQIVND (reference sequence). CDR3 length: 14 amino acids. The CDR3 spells CASKRRERTGELFF. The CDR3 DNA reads TGTGCCAGTAAACGGCGGGAGCGCACCGGGGAGCTGTTTTTT.

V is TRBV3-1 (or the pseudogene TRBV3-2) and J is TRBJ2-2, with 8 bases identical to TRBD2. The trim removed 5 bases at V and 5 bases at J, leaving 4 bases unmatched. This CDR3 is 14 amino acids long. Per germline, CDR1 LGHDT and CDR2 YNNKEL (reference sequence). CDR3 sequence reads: CASSIGTRTGELFF. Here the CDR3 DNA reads TGTGCCAGCAGCATTGGGACTAGGACCGGGGAGCTGTTTTTT.

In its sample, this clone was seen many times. CDR3 nucleotide sequence: TGTGCCAGCCATGGGCTGCTGGGAGGGGGAGCCAAAAACATTCAGTACTTC. The encoded protein is CASHGLLGGGAKNIQYF. V is TRBV19 and J is TRBJ2-4; D perhaps matches TRBD2 (7 bases). Germline V gene sequence: CDR1 LNHDA, CDR2 SQIVND (reference sequence). The CDR3 loop spans 17 amino acids. The V gene lost 9 bases and the J gene lost 0 bases, with 21 bases spanning the gap.

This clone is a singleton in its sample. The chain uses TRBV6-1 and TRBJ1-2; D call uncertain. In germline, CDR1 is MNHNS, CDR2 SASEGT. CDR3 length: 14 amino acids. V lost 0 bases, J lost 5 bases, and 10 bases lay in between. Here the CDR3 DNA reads TGTGCCAGCAGTGAAGCGAGTCCTAGATATGGCTACACCTTC. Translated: CASSEASPRYGYTF.

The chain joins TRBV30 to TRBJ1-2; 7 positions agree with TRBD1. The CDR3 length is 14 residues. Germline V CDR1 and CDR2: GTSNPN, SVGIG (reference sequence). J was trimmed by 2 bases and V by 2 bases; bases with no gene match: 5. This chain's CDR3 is CAWSTLQGNYGYTF. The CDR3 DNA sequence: TGTGCCTGGAGTACATTACAGGGGAACTATGGCTACACCTTC.

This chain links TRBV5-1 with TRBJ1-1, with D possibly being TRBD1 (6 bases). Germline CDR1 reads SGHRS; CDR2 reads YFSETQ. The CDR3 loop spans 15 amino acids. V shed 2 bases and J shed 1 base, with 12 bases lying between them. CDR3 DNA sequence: TGCGCCAGCAGCTTTCTAGGGGGGGAGAACACTGAAGCTTTCTTT. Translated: CASSFLGGENTEAFF.